This TCR beta chain was profiled in a study of vaccination effects on CD4 cells after COVID-19. Findings and caveats of the study: There was only 1 of 255 vaccine-induced clones in healthy vaccinees that cross-reacted with common cold coronaviruses. In the late period after vaccination, infection- and vaccine-induced clones contracted markedly.

With regard to this clone: The antigen is unknown.

The repertoire was sequenced with immunoSEQ multiplex PCR; TCRdb's copy has only in-frame clones and lacks some. The sample consists of 24,000 or so clones, 73% of them appearing once. Before any sequencing was done, the ViraFEST assay used viral peptide pools to expand antigen-specific CD4+ T cells. CD4+ T cell isolation took place after less than 13 days of culture. Each vaccine recipient was nucleocapsid antibody negative and had no prior SARS-CoV-2 infection. On day 3 and again on day 7, half the medium was replaced with IL-2 medium. Germline V CDR1 and CDR2: MGHDK, SYGVNS. There are 13 residues in the CDR3. V shed 4 bases and J shed 0 bases, with 3 bases lying between them.

This specimen consisted of CD4+ T cells from PBMCs cultured with SARS-CoV-2 spike peptides, obtained before COVID-19 vaccination. V gene TRBV25-1 combines with J gene TRBJ1-4; D is unclear. This receptor was obtained from a human donor who received a COVID-19 vaccine. The CDR3, as DNA: TGTGCCAGCAGTGGGTCAACTAATGAAAAACTGTTTTTT. It specifies CASSGSTNEKLFF. Looking up the rest from reference TRBV25-1 and TRBJ1-4 gives the full variable domain: EADIYQTPRYLVIGTGKKITLECSQTMGHDKMYWYQQDPGMELHLIHYSYGVNSTEKGDLSSESTVSRIRTEHFPLTLESARPSHTSQYLCASSGSTNEKLFFGSGTQLSVL.